The TCR beta chain described here comes from a study of blood T cells in healthy people across ages. Study-level results: Changes seen in expanded clonotypes were possibly confounded by donor CMV status left unknown.

Per the germline V gene, CDR1 is SNHLY and CDR2 is FYNNEI. V lost 7 bases, J lost 5 bases, and 13 bases stayed unmatched. The CDR3 runs 16 residues. A word on this clonotype: As yet, its antigen is unknown.

Alongside a J-beta primer mix, a sample-barcoded 5' primer served in a second PCR lasting roughly 6 to 11 cycles. TCRdb used MiXCR to reprocess the 5' RACE reads, holding one entry per CDR3 protein. Of 1,500,000 or so distinct CDR3 sequences in the sample, 59% were seen once. The rearrangement uses TRBV2 and TRBJ2-1; 8 nucleotides line up with TRBD2. The sequenced material came from blood. This TCR derives from a man aged 18-30 years in good health. The CDR3 nucleotides read TGTGCCAGCACTCAAATGATTAGCGGGAACGACAATGAGCAGTTCTTC. As protein: CASTQMISGNDNEQFF.